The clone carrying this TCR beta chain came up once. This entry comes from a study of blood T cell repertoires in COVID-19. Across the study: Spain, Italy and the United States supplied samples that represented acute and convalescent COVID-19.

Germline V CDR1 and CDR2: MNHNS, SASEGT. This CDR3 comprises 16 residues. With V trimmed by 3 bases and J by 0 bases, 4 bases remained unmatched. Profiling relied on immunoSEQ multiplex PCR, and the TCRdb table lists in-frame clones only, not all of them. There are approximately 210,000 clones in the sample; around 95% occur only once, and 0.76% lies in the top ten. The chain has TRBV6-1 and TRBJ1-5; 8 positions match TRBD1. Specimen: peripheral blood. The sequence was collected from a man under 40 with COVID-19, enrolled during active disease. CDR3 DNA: TGTGCCAGCAGTGAGACAGGGGTTTATAGCAATCAGCCCCAGCATTTT. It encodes CASSETGVYSNQPQHF.